The clone carrying this TCR beta chain turned up a few times. This record belongs to a study of T-cell memory formation after mild COVID-19. TCRdb reprocessed the 5' RACE reads with MiXCR, giving one entry per CDR3 protein. The sample lists under 400,000 distinct CDR3 sequences, 25% to 30% occurring once. Input material: PBMCs or a T cell subset sorted from them (not recorded which). The receptor was isolated from an adult woman who had mild COVID-19 (a few samples of this study predate the infection). Cell type and time point are not known.

The CDR3 protein is CASSPLATGNTIYF. The CDR3 coding sequence is TGTGCCAGCAGTCCCCTCGCCACTGGAAACACCATATATTTT. The chain recombines TRBV12-3 or TRBV12-4 with TRBJ1-3; D is ambiguous. CDR3 size: 14 residues. Deletions cut 5 bases from V and 2 bases from J, with 10 bases between.